The T cell receptor beta chain described here comes from a study of cytomegalovirus exposure and HLA in healthy donors. Germline V CDR1 and CDR2: SQVTM, ANQGSEA. The J segment lost 2 bases and the V segment lost 5 bases, leaving 6 bases of the junction unmatched. The CDR3 sequence is 15 residues long. 13 Jbeta primers and 60 Vbeta primers were used for the PCR. Assay used: immunoSEQ multiplex PCR; TCRdb lists only in-frame clones, some missing. The repertoire holds 95,000 to 100,000 clones, 85% to 90% seen once, with 3% to 4% in the top ten. The chain combines TRBV29-1 with TRBJ2-1; 10 positions match TRBD2. The sequenced sample was PBMCs. The sequence derives from a man younger than 45 in good health and CMV-seronegative. The CDR3 coding sequence is TGCAGCGTTCTACAGCGGGAGGGGACCTACAATGAGCAGTTCTTC. Protein sequence: CSVLQREGTYNEQFF.